This T cell receptor (beta chain) appears in the sequencing data of a study of T cell therapy after organ transplantation. Study overall: Patients received a median of 1.92 x 10^8 CMV-specific T cells over 2 to 6 infusions.

Profiling relied on immunoSEQ multiplex PCR, and the TCRdb table lists in-frame clones only, not all of them. The repertoire consists of 44,000 or so clones, with about 94% occurring once and the leading ten covering over 2.5%. Germline lookup yields CDR1 SGHRS and CDR2 YFSETQ. The V gene lost 2 bases and the J gene lost 3 bases, with 9 bases spanning the gap. The CDR3 contains 13 residues. A remark on this clone: The antigen is unknown.

The sample consisted of CD8+ T cells from blood, taken before autologous CMV-specific T cell therapy. The TCR was taken from a human patient who had received a solid organ transplant and had CMV disease. The chain joins TRBV5-1 to TRBJ2-7; D possibly corresponds to TRBD1 (6 bases). The CDR3 DNA follows: TGCGCCAGCAGCTTCGACAGGAACTACGAGCAGTACTTC. This gives the protein CASSFDRNYEQYF.